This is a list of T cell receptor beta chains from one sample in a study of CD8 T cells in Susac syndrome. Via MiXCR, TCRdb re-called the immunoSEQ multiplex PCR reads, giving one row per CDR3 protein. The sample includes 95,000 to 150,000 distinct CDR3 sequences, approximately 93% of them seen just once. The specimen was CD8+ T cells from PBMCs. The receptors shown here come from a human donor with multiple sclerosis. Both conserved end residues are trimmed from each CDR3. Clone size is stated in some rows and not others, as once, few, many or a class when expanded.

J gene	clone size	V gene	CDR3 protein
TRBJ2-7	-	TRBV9	ASSVVSGSYEQY
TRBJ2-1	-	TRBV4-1	ASSQLAGWGNEQF
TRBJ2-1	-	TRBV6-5	ASWGPTKQF
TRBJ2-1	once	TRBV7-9	ASSLARRYHYNEQF
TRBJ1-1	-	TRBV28	ASSWTGVGTEAF
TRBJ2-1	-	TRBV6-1	ASKGGRPYNEQF
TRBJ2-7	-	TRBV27	ASSISGDEQY
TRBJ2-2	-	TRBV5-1	ASSQGPRPNTGELF
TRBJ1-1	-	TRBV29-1	SVEVVDTEAF
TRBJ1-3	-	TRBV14	ASSQPGGPGNTIY
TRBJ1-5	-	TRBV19	ASSLINREDQPQH
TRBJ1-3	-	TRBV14	ASSKNLPGTVSSGNTIY
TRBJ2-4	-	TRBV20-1	SARFQILNRGRDIQY
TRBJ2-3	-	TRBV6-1	ASSEVGDGREIADTQY
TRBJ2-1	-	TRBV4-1	ASSTGPYNEQF
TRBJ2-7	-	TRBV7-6	ASSLSEASYEQY
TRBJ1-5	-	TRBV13	ASSEGTARNQPQH
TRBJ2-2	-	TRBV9	ASSGTGSNTGELF
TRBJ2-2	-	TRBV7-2	ASSPRIASGELF
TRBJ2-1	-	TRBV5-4	ASSFELAGAYNEQF
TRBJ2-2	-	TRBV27	ASLGTLNGELF
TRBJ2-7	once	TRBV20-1	SARVATGMYEQY
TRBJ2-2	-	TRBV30	AWYGTTTGELF
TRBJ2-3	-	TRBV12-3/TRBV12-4	ASSWTGRIVDTQY
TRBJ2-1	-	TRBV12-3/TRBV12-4	ASSPGAGYNEQF
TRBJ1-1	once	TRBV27	ASSTGLGNTEAF
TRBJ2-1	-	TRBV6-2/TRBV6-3	ASSPGGPYNEQF
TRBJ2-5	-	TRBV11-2	ASSLDPLLTTYQETQY
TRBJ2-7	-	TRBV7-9	ASFIGGEQY
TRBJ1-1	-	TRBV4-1	ASSHGTDTEAF
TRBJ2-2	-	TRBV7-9	ARPGRNTGELF
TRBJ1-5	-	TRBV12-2	ASRLAGGGLLGSSNQPQH
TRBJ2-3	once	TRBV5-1	ASSASGTSRTDTQY
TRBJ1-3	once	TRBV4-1	ASSPRISQGSGNTIY
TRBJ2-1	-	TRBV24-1	ATSWGNEQF
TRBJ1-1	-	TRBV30	AWSVSGRTEAF
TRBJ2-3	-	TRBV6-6	ASSYDTQY
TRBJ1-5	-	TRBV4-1	ASSQGQGTSQPQH
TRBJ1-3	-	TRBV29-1	SVEGGVMSGNTIY
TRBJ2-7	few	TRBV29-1	SVAGGDSAYEQY
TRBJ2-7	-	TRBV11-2	ASSNSRDTSYEQY
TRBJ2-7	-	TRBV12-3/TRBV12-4	ASSGDTHDSYEQY
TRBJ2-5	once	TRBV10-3	AIRDGNQETQY
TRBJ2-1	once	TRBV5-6	ASSLGQGAFEQF
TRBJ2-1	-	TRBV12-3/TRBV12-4	ASRPLMGRGDYNEQF
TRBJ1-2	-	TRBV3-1	ASSQTDTANYGYT
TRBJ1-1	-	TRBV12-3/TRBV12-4	ASSLGGVVSAF
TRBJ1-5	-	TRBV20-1	SVSTGPNQPQH
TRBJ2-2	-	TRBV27	ATQDSYHTGELF
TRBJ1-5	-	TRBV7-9	ASSSPYSNQPQH
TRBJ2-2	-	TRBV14	ASSPFGAAALALTGELF
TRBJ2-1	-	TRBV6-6	ASSYTGPGGDEQF
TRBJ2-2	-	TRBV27	ASSPNLWELF